This is a list of T cell receptor beta chains from one sample in a study of blood T cell repertoires in COVID-19. Libraries were prepared by immunoSEQ multiplex PCR; TCRdb keeps only in-frame clonotypes and omits some of them. The table has a few hundred thousand clones, 70% to 90% seen once. Sequencing input: PBMCs or T cells enriched from blood (not recorded which). The receptors shown here come from a woman aged 25-40 years who had recovered from COVID-19. Both conserved end residues are part of each CDR3. A D gene is named only where the DNA matches it firmly. Expanded clones get a size class; other rows say once, few or many, or leave the size out.

clone size	V gene	J gene	D gene	CDR3 protein	CDR3 DNA
NA	TRBV11-2	TRBJ1-1	TRBD1	CASSLSAGGTEAFF	TGTGCCAGCAGCTTGTCTGCAGGGGGCACTGAAGCTTTCTTT
NA	TRBV30	TRBJ2-3	NA	CAWGGVADTQYF	TGTGCCTGGGGGGGCGTAGCAGATACGCAGTATTTT
NA	TRBV19	TRBJ1-1	NA	CASSKGDVGTEAFF	TGTGCCAGTAGTAAGGGGGACGTCGGCACTGAAGCTTTCTTT
NA	TRBV5-4	TRBJ1-6	NA	CASSSRTHRVPNSPLHF	TGTGCCAGCAGCAGCCGGACTCACAGGGTTCCCAATTCACCCCTCCACTTT
NA	TRBV5-1	TRBJ1-1	NA	CASSLDRASTEAFF	TGCGCCAGCAGCTTGGACAGGGCAAGCACTGAAGCTTTCTTT
NA	TRBV2	TRBJ1-4	NA	CASRRDIGEKLFF	TGTGCCAGCAGGAGGGACATAGGGGAAAAACTGTTTTTT
NA	TRBV19	TRBJ2-7	NA	CASSPAGQSGGEQYF	TGTGCCAGTAGTCCGGCGGGACAGTCAGGCGGCGAGCAGTACTTC
NA	TRBV30	TRBJ2-7	NA	CAPRNDQTGTVQYF	TGTGCCCCACGCAACGACCAAACAGGGACCGTGCAGTACTTC
NA	TRBV5-8	TRBJ1-6	TRBD1	CASSGGRQGSYNSPLHF	TGTGCCAGCAGCGGGGGACGACAGGGCTCCTATAATTCACCCCTCCACTTT
few	TRBV5-6	TRBJ1-3	NA	CASSWSDSLSGNTIYF	TGTGCCAGCAGCTGGTCGGACAGCCTCTCTGGAAACACCATATATTTT
NA	TRBV19	TRBJ1-4	NA	CASSIDPPPGNEKLFF	TGTGCCAGTAGTATAGACCCCCCTCCCGGTAATGAAAAACTGTTTTTT
few	TRBV7-9	TRBJ2-3	NA	CASSFVVTGPWEDTQYF	TGTGCCAGCAGCTTTGTCGTAACAGGTCCCTGGGAAGATACGCAGTATTTT
NA	TRBV2	TRBJ1-1	TRBD1	CASSLQGAYTEAFF	TGTGCCAGCAGTTTACAGGGGGCGTACACTGAAGCTTTCTTT
NA	TRBV6-5	TRBJ1-6	TRBD1	CASSWGTEGGSPLHF	TGTGCCAGCAGTTGGGGGACAGAGGGGGGTTCACCCCTCCACTTT
once	TRBV19	TRBJ1-1	NA	CASTPVWGMNTEAFF	TGTGCCAGTACCCCCGTGTGGGGCATGAACACTGAAGCTTTCTTT
NA	TRBV20-1	TRBJ2-3	NA	CSAMRTDTQYF	TGCAGTGCAATGAGGACAGATACGCAGTATTTT
NA	TRBV11-2	TRBJ2-5	NA	CASSLDPTSGGSGTQYF	TGTGCCAGCAGCTTAGATCCGACCTCGGGGGGCTCGGGGACCCAGTACTTC
NA	TRBV30	TRBJ1-2	NA	CAWSDAVYGYTF	TGTGCCTGGAGTGACGCGGTTTATGGCTACACCTTC
NA	TRBV6-2/TRBV6-3	TRBJ1-4	NA	CASSRGRRGNEKLFF	TGTGCCAGCAGTCGTGGACGGCGGGGTAATGAAAAACTGTTTTTT
NA	TRBV2	TRBJ2-5	TRBD2	CASSNLAGWETQYF	TGTGCCAGCAGTAATCTAGCGGGGTGGGAGACCCAGTACTTC
NA	TRBV9	TRBJ1-2	NA	CASSVAAASRGYTF	TGTGCCAGCAGCGTAGCGGCCGCGTCTAGAGGCTACACCTTC
NA	TRBV7-2	TRBJ2-2	NA	CASSPDQRPTGELFF	TGTGCCAGCAGCCCTGATCAGCGCCCCACCGGGGAGCTGTTTTTT
NA	TRBV4-1	TRBJ2-7	NA	CASSQDRTGPGSGEQYF	TGCGCCAGCAGCCAAGATCGAACCGGCCCAGGGTCGGGCGAGCAGTACTTC
NA	TRBV25-1	TRBJ2-7	NA	CASRGVASSYEQYF	TGTGCCAGCAGAGGAGTAGCGAGCTCCTACGAGCAGTACTTC
once	TRBV6-5	TRBJ1-5	TRBD1	CAIGQGGNQPQHF	TGTGCCATTGGACAGGGTGGGAATCAGCCCCAGCATTTT
NA	TRBV7-2	TRBJ1-6	NA	CASSLALSNSPLHF	TGTGCCAGCAGCTTAGCCCTCAGTAATTCACCCCTCCACTTT
NA	TRBV19	TRBJ2-3	TRBD2	CASSIGLAGSSSTDTQYF	TGTGCCAGTAGTATTGGACTAGCGGGGAGCTCTAGCACAGATACGCAGTATTTT
NA	TRBV3-1/TRBV3-2	TRBJ1-1	NA	CASSQAQVPEAFF	TGTGCCAGCAGCCAAGCACAGGTCCCTGAAGCTTTCTTT
once	TRBV30	TRBJ1-2	TRBD1	CAWGQGRNYGYTF	TGTGCCTGGGGACAGGGCCGAAACTATGGCTACACCTTC
NA	TRBV29-1	TRBJ1-1	NA	CSAQTSNTEAFF	TGCAGCGCCCAGACATCGAACACTGAAGCTTTCTTT
NA	TRBV7-2	TRBJ1-2	NA	CASSPPSDGYTF	TGTGCCAGCAGCCCTCCTTCCGATGGCTACACCTTC
NA	TRBV2	TRBJ1-4	NA	CASSEYRMSTNEKLFF	TGTGCCAGCAGTGAATACAGGATGTCAACTAATGAAAAACTGTTTTTT
NA	TRBV7-8	TRBJ2-7	TRBD2	CASSGGLAVFYEQYF	TGTGCCAGCAGCGGCGGACTAGCGGTGTTTTACGAGCAGTACTTC
NA	TRBV5-1	TRBJ2-1	TRBD1	CASRGQGDNEQFF	TGCGCCAGCAGGGGACAGGGCGACAATGAGCAGTTCTTC
NA	TRBV6-4	TRBJ1-2	TRBD1	CARFPRDRGKCGYTF	TGTGCCAGATTTCCCCGGGACAGGGGTAAGTGTGGCTACACCTTC
NA	TRBV15	TRBJ1-2	NA	CATSRDRGGDYGYTF	TGTGCCACCAGCAGAGATCGTGGGGGGGACTATGGCTACACCTTC
NA	TRBV7-2	TRBJ2-7	NA	CASSLSLGAYEQYF	TGTGCCAGCAGCTTATCCTTAGGGGCCTACGAGCAGTACTTC
NA	TRBV25-1	TRBJ1-1	NA	CASRPGQYLNTEAFF	TGTGCCAGCAGGCCCGGACAGTACTTGAACACTGAAGCTTTCTTT
NA	TRBV5-1	TRBJ2-1	TRBD1	CASSSHPQGALYNEQFF	TGCGCCAGCAGCTCCCACCCTCAGGGGGCACTCTACAATGAGCAGTTCTTC
NA	TRBV29-1	TRBJ1-2	NA	CSVRHDGTNYGYTF	TGCAGCGTTAGACACGACGGCACTAACTATGGCTACACCTTC
NA	TRBV5-8	TRBJ1-5	NA	CASSLARVGGRNQPQHF	TGTGCCAGCAGCTTGGCCCGGGTGGGGGGGCGGAATCAGCCCCAGCATTTT
NA	TRBV4-1	TRBJ1-1	NA	CASSSGRLNTEAFF	TGCGCCAGCAGCTCAGGGCGGTTGAACACTGAAGCTTTCTTT
once	TRBV30	TRBJ1-2	NA	CAWSQGQLPYGYTF	TGTGCCTGGAGTCAAGGACAGCTTCCCTATGGCTACACCTTC
once	TRBV2	TRBJ1-1	TRBD1	CASGDSNTEAFF	TGTGCCAGCGGGGACAGTAACACTGAAGCTTTCTTT
NA	TRBV25-1	TRBJ1-1	TRBD1	CASSLTGGNTEAFF	TGTGCCAGCAGTCTGACAGGGGGGAACACTGAAGCTTTCTTT
NA	TRBV7-2	TRBJ2-5	TRBD1	CASSLEGQGRETQYF	TGTGCCAGCAGCTTAGAGGGACAGGGGAGGGAGACCCAGTACTTC
NA	TRBV27	TRBJ1-5	NA	CASSFLNQPQHF	TGTGCCAGCAGTTTCCTAAATCAGCCCCAGCATTTT